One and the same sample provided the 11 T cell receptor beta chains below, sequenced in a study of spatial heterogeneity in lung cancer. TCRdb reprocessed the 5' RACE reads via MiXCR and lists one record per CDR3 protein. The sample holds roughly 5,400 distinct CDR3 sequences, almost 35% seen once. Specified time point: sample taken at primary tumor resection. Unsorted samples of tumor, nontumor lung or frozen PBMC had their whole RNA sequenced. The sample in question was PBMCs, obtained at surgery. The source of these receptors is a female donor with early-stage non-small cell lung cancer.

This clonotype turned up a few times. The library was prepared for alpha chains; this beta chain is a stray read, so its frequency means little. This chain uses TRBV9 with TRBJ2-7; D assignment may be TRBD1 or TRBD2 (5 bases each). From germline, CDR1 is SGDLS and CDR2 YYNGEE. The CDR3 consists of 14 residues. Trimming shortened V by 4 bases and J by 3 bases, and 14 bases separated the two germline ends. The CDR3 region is CASSSRDGLYEQYF. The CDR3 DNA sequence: TGTGCCAGCAGCTCCCGGGACGGACTCTACGAGCAGTACTTC.

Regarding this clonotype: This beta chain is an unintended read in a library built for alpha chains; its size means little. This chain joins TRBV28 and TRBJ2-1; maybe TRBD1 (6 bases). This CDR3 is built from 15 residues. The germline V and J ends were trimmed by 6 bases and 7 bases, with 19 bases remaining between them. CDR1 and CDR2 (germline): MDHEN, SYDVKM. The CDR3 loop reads CASSQGLASGNEQFF. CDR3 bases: TGTGCCAGCAGCCAGGGGCTAGCATCGGGGAATGAGCAGTTCTTC.

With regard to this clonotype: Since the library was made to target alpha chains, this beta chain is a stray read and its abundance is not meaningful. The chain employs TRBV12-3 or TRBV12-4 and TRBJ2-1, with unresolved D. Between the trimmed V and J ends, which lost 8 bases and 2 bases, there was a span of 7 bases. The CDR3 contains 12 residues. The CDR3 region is CASGGAYNEQFF. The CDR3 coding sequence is TGTGCCAGCGGTGGCGCCTACAATGAGCAGTTCTTC.

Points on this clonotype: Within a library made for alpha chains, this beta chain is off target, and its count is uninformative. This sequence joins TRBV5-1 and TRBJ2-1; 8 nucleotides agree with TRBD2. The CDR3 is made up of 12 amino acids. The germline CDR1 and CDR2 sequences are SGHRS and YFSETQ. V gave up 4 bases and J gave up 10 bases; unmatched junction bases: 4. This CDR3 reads CASSRGLEEQFF. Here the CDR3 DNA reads TGCGCCAGCAGCCGGGGACTAGAGGAGCAGTTCTTC.

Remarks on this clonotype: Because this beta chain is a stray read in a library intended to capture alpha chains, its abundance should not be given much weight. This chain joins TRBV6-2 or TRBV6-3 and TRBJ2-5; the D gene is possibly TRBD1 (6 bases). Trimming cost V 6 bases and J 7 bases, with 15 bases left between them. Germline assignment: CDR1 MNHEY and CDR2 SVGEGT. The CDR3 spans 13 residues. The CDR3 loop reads CASRLGHLRTQYF. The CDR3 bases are TGTGCCAGCAGACTGGGACACCTCCGGACCCAGTACTTC.

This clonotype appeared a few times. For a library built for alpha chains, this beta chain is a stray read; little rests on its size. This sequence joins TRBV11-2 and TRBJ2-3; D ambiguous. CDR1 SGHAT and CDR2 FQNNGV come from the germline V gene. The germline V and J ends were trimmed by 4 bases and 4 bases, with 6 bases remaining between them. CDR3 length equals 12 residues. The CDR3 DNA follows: TGTGCCAGCAGCTCAGGAGCAGATACGCAGTATTTT. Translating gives CASSSGADTQYF.

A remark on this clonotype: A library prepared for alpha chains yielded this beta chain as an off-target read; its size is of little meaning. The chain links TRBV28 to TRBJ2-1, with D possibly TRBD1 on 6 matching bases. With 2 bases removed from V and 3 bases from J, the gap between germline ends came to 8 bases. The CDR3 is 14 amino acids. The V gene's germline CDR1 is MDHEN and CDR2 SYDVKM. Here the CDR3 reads CASSLGQRYNEQFF. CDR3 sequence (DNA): TGTGCCAGCAGTTTAGGACAGCGCTACAATGAGCAGTTCTTC.

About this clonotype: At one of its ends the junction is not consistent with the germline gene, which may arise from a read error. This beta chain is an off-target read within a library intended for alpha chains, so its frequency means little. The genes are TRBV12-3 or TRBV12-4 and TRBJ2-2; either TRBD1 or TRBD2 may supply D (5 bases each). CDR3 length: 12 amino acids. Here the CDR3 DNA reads TGTGCCAGCAGTTTTGGGACCGCGGAGCTGTTTTTT. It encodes CASSFGTAELFF.

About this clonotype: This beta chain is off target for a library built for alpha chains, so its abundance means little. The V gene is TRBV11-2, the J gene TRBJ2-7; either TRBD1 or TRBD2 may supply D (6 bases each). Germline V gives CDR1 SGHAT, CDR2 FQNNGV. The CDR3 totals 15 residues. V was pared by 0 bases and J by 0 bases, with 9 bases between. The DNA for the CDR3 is TGTGCCAGCAGCTTAGACCCGGGGGCCTCCTACGAGCAGTACTTC. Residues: CASSLDPGASYEQYF.

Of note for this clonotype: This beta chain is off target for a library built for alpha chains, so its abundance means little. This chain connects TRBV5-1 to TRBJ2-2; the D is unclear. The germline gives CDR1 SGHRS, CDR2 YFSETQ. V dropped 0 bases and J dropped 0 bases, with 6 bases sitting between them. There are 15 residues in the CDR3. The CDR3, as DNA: TGCGCCAGCAGCTTGGGGCAGTCGAACACCGGGGAGCTGTTTTTT. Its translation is CASSLGQSNTGELFF.

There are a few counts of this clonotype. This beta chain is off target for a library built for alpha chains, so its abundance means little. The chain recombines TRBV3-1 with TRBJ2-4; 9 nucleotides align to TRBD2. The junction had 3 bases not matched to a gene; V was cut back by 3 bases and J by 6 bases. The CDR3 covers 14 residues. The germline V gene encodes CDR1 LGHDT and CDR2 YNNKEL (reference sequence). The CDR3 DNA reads TGTGCCAGCAGCCAGACTAGCGGAATAAACATTCAGTACTTC. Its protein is CASSQTSGINIQYF. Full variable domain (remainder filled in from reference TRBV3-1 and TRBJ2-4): DTAVSQTPKYLVTQMGNDKSIKCEQNLGHDTMYWYKQDSKKFLKIMFSYNNKELIINETVPNRFSPKSPDKAHLNLHINSLELGDSAVYFCASSQTSGINIQYFGAGTRLSVL.